This T cell receptor beta chain emerged from a study of neoadjuvant nivolumab and ipilimumab in lung cancer. The CDR3 length is 14 residues. Germline CDR1 SGHDT, CDR2 YYEEEE. The V and J ends lost 2 bases and 4 bases respectively, with 12 bases between them. Sequenced by immunoSEQ multiplex PCR; TCRdb stores in-frame clones only, minus some. In the table there are 3,500 to 4,500 clones, 70% to 80% of which are singletons. This sequence joins TRBV5-6 and TRBJ1-2, with D perhaps matching TRBD1 (6 bases). The receptor's source is an adult with non-small cell lung cancer. Here the sequenced sample was adjacent normal lung tissue, taken after neoadjuvant nivolumab, alone or with ipilimumab, at or shortly before surgery. The CDR3 loop reads CASSFPGDIYGYTF. The CDR3 nucleotides are TGTGCCAGCAGCTTCCCAGGGGATATCTATGGCTACACCTTC.